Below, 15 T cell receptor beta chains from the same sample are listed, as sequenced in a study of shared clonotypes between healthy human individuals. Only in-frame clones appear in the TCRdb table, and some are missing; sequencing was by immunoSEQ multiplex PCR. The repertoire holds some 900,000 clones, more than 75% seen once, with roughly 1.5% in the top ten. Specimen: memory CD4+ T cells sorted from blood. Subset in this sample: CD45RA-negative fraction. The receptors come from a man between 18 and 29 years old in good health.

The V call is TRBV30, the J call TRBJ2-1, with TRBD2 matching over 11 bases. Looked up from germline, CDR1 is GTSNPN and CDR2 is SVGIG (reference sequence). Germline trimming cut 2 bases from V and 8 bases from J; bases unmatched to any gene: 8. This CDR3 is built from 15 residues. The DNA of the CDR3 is TGTGCCTGGAGTAAACTAGCGGGAGACAAGGATGAGCAGTTCTTC. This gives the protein CAWSKLAGDKDEQFF.

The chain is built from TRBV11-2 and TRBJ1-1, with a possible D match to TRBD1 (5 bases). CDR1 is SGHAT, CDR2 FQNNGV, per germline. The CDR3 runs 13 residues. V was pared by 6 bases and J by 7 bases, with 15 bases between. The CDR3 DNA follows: TGTGCCAGCAGTATAGACAGACCTAATGAAGCTTTCTTT. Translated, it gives CASSIDRPNEAFF.

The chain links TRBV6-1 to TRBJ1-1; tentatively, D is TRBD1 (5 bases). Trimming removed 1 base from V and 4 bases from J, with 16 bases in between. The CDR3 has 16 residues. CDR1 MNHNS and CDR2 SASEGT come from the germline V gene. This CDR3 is CASSEDNAGRGTEAFF. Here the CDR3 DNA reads TGTGCCAGCAGTGAAGACAATGCAGGGAGGGGCACTGAAGCTTTCTTT.

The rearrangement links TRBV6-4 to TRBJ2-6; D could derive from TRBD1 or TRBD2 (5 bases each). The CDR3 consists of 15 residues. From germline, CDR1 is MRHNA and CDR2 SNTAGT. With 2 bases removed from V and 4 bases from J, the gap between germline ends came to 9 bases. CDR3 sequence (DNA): TGTGCCAGCAGTGACAATAGGGACGGGGCCAACGTCCTGACTTTC. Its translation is CASSDNRDGANVLTF.

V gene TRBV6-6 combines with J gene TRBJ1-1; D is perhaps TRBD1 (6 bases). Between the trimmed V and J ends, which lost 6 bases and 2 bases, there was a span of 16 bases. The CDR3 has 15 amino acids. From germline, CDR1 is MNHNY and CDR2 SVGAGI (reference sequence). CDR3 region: CASRDLRGRNTEAFF. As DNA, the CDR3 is TGTGCCAGCAGGGACCTACGGGGGCGAAACACTGAAGCTTTCTTT.

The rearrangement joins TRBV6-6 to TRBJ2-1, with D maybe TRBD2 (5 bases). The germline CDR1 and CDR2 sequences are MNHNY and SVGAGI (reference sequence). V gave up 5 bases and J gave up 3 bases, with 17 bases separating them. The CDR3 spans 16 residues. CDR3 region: CASSAVSDFHYNEQFF. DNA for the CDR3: TGTGCCAGCAGTGCCGTATCGGACTTCCACTACAATGAGCAGTTCTTC.

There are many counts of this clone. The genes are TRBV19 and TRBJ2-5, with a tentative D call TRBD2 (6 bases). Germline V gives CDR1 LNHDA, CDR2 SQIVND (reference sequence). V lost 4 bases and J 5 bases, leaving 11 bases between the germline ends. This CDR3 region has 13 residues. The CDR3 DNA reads TGTGCCAGTAGTAGCGGGGTCCGGGAGACCCAGTACTTC. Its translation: CASSSGVRETQYF.

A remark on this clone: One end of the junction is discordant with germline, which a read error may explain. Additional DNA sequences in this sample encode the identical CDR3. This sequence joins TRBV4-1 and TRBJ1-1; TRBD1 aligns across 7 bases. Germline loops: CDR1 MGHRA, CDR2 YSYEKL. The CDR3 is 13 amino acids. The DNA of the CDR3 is TGCGCCAGCAGCCCGACAGGGAAGACTGAAGCCTTCTTT. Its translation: CASSPTGKTEAFF.

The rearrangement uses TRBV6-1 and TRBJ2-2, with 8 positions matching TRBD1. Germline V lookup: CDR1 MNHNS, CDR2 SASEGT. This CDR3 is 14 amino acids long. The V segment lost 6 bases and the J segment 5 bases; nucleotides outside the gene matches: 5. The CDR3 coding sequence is TGTGCCAGCAGGGGACAGGCCGCTACCGGGGAGCTGTTTTTT. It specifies CASRGQAATGELFF.

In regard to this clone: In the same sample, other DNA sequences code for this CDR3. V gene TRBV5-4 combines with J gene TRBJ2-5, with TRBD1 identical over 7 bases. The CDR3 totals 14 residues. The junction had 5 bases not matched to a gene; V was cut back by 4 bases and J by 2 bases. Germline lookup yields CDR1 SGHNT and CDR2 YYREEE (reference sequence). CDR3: CASSPWDSQETQYF. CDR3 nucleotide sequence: TGTGCCAGCAGCCCATGGGACAGTCAAGAGACCCAGTACTTC.

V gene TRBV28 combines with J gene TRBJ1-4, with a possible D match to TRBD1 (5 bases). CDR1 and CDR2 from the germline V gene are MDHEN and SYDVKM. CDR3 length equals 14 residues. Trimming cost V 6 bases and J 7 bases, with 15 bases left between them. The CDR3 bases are TGTGCCAGCAGCTCATCTCAGGGCTCTGAAAAACTGTTTTTT. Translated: CASSSSQGSEKLFF.

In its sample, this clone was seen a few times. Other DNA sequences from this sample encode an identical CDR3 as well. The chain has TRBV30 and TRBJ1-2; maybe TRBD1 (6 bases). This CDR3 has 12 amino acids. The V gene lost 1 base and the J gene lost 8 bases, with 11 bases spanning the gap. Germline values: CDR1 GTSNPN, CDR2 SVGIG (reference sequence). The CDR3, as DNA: TGTGCCTGGAGTGCACAGACAGGCGGCTACACCTTC. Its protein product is CAWSAQTGGYTF.

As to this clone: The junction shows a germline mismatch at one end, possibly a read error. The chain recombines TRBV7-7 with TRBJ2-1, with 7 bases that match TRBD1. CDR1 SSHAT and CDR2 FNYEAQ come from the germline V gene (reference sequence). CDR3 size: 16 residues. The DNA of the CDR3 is TGTGCTAGCAGCGCCCCGCCAGGGGGTATGAACAATGAGCAGTTCTTC. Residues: CASSAPPGGMNNEQFF.

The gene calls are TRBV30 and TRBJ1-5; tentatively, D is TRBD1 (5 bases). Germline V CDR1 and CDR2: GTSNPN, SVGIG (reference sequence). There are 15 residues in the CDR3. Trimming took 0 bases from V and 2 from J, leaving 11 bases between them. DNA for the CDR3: TGTGCCTGGAGTGTGAGGGGAGTGGGCAATCAGCCCCAGCATTTT. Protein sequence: CAWSVRGVGNQPQHF.

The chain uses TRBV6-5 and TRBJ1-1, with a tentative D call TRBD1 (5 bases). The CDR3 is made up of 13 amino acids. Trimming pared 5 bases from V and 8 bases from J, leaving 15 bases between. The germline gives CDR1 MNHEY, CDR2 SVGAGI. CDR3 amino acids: CASSRGRGGEAFF. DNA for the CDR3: TGTGCCAGCAGTCGCGGGAGGGGTGGGGAAGCTTTCTTT.